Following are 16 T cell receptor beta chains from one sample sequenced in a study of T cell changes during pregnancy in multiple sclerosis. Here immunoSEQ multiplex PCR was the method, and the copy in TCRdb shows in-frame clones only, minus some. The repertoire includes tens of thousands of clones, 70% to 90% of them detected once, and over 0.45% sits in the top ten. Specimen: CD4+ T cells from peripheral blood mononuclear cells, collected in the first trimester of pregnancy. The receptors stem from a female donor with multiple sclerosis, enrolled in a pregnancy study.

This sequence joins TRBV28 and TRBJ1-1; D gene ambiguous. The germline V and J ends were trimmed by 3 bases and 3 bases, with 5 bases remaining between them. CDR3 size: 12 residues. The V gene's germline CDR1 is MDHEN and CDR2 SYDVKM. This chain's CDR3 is CASSFPYTEAFF. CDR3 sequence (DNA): TGTGCCAGCAGTTTCCCTTACACTGAAGCTTTCTTT.

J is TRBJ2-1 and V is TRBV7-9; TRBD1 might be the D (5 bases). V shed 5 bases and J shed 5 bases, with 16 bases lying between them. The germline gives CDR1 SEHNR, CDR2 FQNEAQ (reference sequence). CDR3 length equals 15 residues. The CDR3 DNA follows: TGTGCCAGCAGCCTAAACCTCGTGACAGACAATGAGCAGTTCTTC. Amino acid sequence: CASSLNLVTDNEQFF.

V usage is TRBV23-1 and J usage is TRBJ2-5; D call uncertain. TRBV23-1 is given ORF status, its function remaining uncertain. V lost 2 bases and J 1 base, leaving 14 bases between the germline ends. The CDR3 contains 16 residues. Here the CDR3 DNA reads TGCGCCAGCAGTCAACCCCCTGCTGGAGTCCAAGAGACCCAGTACTTC. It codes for CASSQPPAGVQETQYF.

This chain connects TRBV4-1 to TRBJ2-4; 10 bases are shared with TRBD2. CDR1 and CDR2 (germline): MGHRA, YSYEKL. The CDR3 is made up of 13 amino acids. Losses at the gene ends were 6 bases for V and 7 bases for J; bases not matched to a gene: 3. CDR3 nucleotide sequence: TGCGCCAGCAGGAGCGGGGGGGCTAACATTCAGTACTTC. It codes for CASRSGGANIQYF.

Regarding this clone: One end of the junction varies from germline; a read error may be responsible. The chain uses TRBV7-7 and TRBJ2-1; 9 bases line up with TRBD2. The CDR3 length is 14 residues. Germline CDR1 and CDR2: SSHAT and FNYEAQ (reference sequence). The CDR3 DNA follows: TGTGCTAGCAGCCTTGGACTAGCGAACAATGAGCAGTTCTTC. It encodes CASSLGLANNEQFF.

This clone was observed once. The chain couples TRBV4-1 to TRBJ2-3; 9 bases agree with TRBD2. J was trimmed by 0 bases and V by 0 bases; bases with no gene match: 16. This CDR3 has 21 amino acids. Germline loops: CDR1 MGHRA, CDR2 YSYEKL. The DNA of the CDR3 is TGCGCCAGCAGCCAAGATATATCCCCGGGACTAGCAGCCCCTAGCACAGATACGCAGTATTTT. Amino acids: CASSQDISPGLAAPSTDTQYF.

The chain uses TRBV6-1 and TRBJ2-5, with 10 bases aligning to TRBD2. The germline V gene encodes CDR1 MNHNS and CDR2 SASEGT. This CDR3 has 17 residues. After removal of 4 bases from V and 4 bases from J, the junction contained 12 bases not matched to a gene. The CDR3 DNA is TGTGCCAGCAGTGTTAGACTAGCGGGTGGATTGGGAGAGACCCAGTACTTC. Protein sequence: CASSVRLAGGLGETQYF.

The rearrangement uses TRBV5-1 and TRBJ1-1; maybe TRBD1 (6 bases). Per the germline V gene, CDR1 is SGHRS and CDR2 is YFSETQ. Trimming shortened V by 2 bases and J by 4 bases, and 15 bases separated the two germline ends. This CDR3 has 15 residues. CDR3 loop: CASSLETGWVTEAFF. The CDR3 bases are TGCGCCAGCAGCTTAGAAACAGGGTGGGTCACTGAAGCTTTCTTT. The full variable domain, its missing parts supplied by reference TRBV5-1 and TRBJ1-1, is KAGVTQTPRYLIKTRGQQVTLSCSPISGHRSVSWYQQTPGQGLQFLFEYFSETQRNKGNFPGRFSGRQFSNSRSEMNVSTLELGDSALYLCASSLETGWVTEAFFGQGTRLTVV.

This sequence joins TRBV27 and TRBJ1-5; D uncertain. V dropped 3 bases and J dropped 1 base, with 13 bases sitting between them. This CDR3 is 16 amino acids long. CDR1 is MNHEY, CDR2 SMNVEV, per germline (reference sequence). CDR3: CASSLREPGSNQPQHF. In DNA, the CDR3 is TGTGCCAGCAGTTTGAGGGAACCTGGCAGCAATCAGCCCCAGCATTTT.

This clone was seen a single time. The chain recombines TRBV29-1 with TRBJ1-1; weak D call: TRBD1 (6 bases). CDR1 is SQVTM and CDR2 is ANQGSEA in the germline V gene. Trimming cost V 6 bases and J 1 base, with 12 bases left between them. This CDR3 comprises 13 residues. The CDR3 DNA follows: TGCAGCGTGGATAGGGGGAGGAACACTGAAGCTTTCTTT. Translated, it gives CSVDRGRNTEAFF.

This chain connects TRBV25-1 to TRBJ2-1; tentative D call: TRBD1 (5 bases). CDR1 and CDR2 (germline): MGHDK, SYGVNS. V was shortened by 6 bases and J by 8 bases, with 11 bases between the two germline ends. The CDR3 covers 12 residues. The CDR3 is CASRSRVHEQFF. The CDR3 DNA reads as TGTGCCAGCAGAAGCAGGGTCCATGAGCAGTTCTTC. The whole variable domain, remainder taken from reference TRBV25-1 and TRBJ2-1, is EADIYQTPRYLVIGTGKKITLECSQTMGHDKMYWYQQDPGMELHLIHYSYGVNSTEKGDLSSESTVSRIRTEHFPLTLESARPSHTSQYLCASRSRVHEQFFGPGTRLTVL.

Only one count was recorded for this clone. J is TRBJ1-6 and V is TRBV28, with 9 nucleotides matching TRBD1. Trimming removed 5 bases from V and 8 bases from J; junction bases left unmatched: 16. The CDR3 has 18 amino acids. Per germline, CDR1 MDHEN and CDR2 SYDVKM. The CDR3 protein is CASSPIQGALTVDSPLHF. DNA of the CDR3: TGTGCCAGCAGTCCAATACAGGGGGCGCTTACGGTCGATTCACCCCTCCACTTT. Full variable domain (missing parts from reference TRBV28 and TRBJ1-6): DVKVTQSSRYLVKRTGEKVFLECVQDMDHENMFWYRQDPGLGLRLIYFSYDVKMKEKGDIPEGYSVSREKKERFSLILESASTNQTSMYLCASSPIQGALTVDSPLHFGNGTRLTVT.

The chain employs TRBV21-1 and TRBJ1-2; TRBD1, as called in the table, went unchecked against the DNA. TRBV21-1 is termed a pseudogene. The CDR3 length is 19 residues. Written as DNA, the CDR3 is TGTGCCAGCAGCAAAGAGCGGCAGGACAGCTTCCTCCTTAACTATGGCTACACCTTC. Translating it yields CASSKERQDSFLLNYGYTF.

The CDR3 bases are TGTGCCAGCAGCACCCGACTAGCGGGTGACACAGATACGCAGTATTTT. Translated: CASSTRLAGDTDTQYF. J is TRBJ2-3 and V is TRBV21-1; TRBD2, the table's D call, lacks a check against the DNA. TRBV21-1 is a pseudogene locus. This CDR3 is 16 amino acids long.

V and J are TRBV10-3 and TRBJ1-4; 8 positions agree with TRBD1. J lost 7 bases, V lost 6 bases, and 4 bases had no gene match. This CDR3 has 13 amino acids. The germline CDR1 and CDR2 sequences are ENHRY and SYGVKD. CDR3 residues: CAISRGRGEKLFF. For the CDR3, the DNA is TGTGCCATCAGCAGGGGGCGAGGTGAAAAACTGTTTTTT.

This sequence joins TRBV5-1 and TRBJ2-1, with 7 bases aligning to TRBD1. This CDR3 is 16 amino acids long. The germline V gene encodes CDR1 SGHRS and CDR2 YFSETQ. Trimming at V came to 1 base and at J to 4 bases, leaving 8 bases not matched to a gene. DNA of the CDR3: TGCGCCAGCAGCTTGTTCTTGGGACAGACTTACAATGAGCAGTTCTTC. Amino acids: CASSLFLGQTYNEQFF.